This T cell receptor (beta chain) was observed in a study of T cells in Graves' hyperthyroidism and ophthalmopathy. Study results and limitations: Most clonotypes expanded in thyroid above 0.001 were likewise present in blood.

A few counts support this clonotype. Its target is unknown. Using RNA transcripts as the source, TCR beta CDR3 regions were amplified. A first-round RT-PCR of the TCR CDR3 used the HTBI primer set. Via MiXCR, TCRdb re-called the multiplex PCR reads, giving one row per CDR3 protein. The profile shows more than 500,000 distinct CDR3 sequences, around 16% of them singletons. Patients having uncontrolled infection, another autoimmune disease, pregnancy or lactation were not included. The V gene's germline CDR1 is SEHNR and CDR2 FQNEAQ (reference sequence). After removal of 6 bases from V and 4 bases from J, the junction contained 16 bases not matched to a gene. The CDR3 has 17 residues.

This clonotype originated in a woman aged 25 to 39 with Graves' ophthalmopathy. Sequenced: blood. The chain has TRBV7-9 and TRBJ1-2; 8 bases are a match to TRBD1. Here the CDR3 reads CASSPDPVRGLGYGYTF. CDR3 sequence (DNA): TGTGCCAGCAGTCCGGACCCCGTCAGGGGGCTTGGCTATGGCTACACCTTC.